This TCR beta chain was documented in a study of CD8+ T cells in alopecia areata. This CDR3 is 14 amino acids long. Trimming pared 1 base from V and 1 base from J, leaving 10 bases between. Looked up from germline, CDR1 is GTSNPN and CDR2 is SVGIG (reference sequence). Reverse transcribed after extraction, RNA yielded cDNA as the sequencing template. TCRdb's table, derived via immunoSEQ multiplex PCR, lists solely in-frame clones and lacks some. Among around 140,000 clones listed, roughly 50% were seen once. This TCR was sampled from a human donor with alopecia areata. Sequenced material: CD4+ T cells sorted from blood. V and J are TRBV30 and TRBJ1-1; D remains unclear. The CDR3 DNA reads TGTGCCTGGAGTGCCGGACGGAGGAACACTGAAGCTTTCTTT. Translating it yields CAWSAGRRNTEAFF.